This T cell receptor beta chain was captured by sequencing in a study of blood T cell repertoires in COVID-19 (dated by TCRdb to about 2020). Regarding the complete study: Samples from collaborators originated in the United States, Italy and Spain and spanned both the acute and convalescent phases of COVID-19. The material from the prospective study consisted of cDNA or gDNA derived from T cells, B-cell-depleted T cells, or PBMCs. Deeply sampled blood TCRbeta repertoires from subjects exposed to, actively infected with, or recovered from COVID-19 were included in the dataset. The repertoires were released in a freely available public database intended as a resource for research on the immune response to SARS-CoV-2. The samples were drawn from two sources: the first 160 participants of the ongoing ImmuneRACE study, and 1,200 or so subjects contributed by 6 global collaborators. The sample metadata nearly always contained a de-identified subject ID, COVID-19 status, age in years and sex. Where HLA class I and class II types were available, the types were taken from metadata supplied by the sample provider, not from assay-based typing.

The immunoSEQ Assay, a bias-controlled multiplex PCR, was used to amplify TCRbeta CDR3 regions from genomic DNA. The original pipeline was this. The number of nucleated cells in each sample was estimated by amplification of reference gene primers within the assay. To quantify the absolute abundance of each unique TCRbeta CDR3 rearrangement, sequence reads were collapsed and filtered. For each sample, productive Simpson clonality was calculated as the square root of Simpson's diversity index over productive rearrangements. TCRdb took this table from immuneACCESS and kept in-frame rearrangements with V and J called. Such tables lack part of the clones; where checked against another copy, unresolved V genes explain under half of the gap, and the rest is unexplained. V and J calls and clone size follow that table, whereas D and trimming were derived from the DNA. For this sample there are 310,000 or so clones; roughly 92% appear just once. Approximately 2.1% of the sample rests with the top ten.

Summary of the overall study and its limitations: How much clinical and demographic metadata was included differed by source and by participant, and the metadata was provided uncurated.

As for this clone: The antigen it recognizes is unknown. No base-level quality is on record; no much larger clone is a single base apart.

In Seattle, one collaborating source enrolled patients while the infection was active and tracked those patients longitudinally over the course of disease. Each collaborating institution followed its own protocols to collect whole blood in K2EDTA tubes. For TCRbeta analysis, collaborator samples were shipped as frozen whole blood, as isolated PBMCs, or as DNA extracted from either sample type. Sequencing was performed on peripheral blood. This clonotype was sampled from a woman in her thirties with COVID-19, enrolled during active disease.

CDR3 loop: CASSLEASNNEQFF. The DNA reads TGCGCCAGCAGCTTGGAAGCTAGTAACAATGAGCAGTTCTTC. The chain is encoded by TRBV5-1 joined to TRBJ2-1; the D gene cannot be resolved reliably. V is clipped by 0 bases and J by 5 bases, and the sequence between their germline boundaries is 9 bases long. The CDR3 holds 14 amino acids from the cysteine to the phenylalanine. Just the 42-base CDR3 DNA is kept, in frame starting at base 1. The CDR1 and CDR2 encoded by the germline V gene are SGHRS and YFSETQ. Reference TRBV5-1 and TRBJ2-1 genes cover what lies past the CDR3, so the full variable domain is KAGVTQTPRYLIKTRGQQVTLSCSPISGHRSVSWYQQTPGQGLQFLFEYFSETQRNKGNFPGRFSGRQFSNSRSEMNVSTLELGDSALYLCASSLEASNNEQFFGPGTRLTVL.